This entry lists 4 T cell receptor beta chains sequenced from one sample in a study of T cells in women clearing cervical HPV infection. The data were produced by immunoSEQ multiplex PCR, yet TCRdb's version contains in-frame clones alone and is incomplete. The table lists some 20,000 clones. The sample comprised blood buffy coat. The source of these receptors is a woman aged 18-70 years with a cervical HPV16 infection that either progressed to CIN3+ or cleared (not recorded which).

Worth noting for this clone: The CDR3 end lies 3 residues beyond the end of the read and is filled in from the germline J gene. This sequence joins TRBV30 and TRBJ2-1; 9 positions match TRBD2. Losses at the gene ends were 0 bases for V and 4 bases for J; bases not matched to a gene: 4. The CDR3 is made up of 15 amino acids. Germline assignment: CDR1 GTSNPN and CDR2 SVGIG (reference sequence). This CDR3 is CAWSVPSGVYNEQFF. The covered CDR3 bases are TGTGCCTGGAGTGTTCCTAGCGGGGTTTACAATGAG.

Notes on this clone: The read is 3 residues too short to cover the CDR3 end, so that end is filled in from the germline J gene. The chain uses TRBV20-1 and TRBJ1-4; D may be TRBD1 (5 bases). Between the trimmed V and J ends, which lost 0 bases and 5 bases, there was a span of 13 bases. The CDR3 is 15 amino acids. The germline V gene encodes CDR1 DFQATT and CDR2 SNEGSKA (reference sequence). This chain's CDR3 is CSARDQGRGNEKLFF. The sequenced part of the CDR3 DNA is TGCAGTGCTAGAGATCAAGGGAGGGGCAATGAAAAA.

As concerns this clone: The read terminates 3 residues before the CDR3 end, so the remaining end is supplied by the germline J gene. This CDR3 is also generated by other DNA sequences in the sample. V gene TRBV20-1 combines with J gene TRBJ1-1; 7 positions match TRBD1. This CDR3 is 12 amino acids long. CDR1 and CDR2 from the germline V gene are DFQATT and SNEGSKA (reference sequence). After removal of 5 bases from V and 2 bases from J, the junction contained 2 bases not matched to a gene. Partial CDR3 DNA: TGCAGTGCTCGACAGGGAAACACTGAA. Translation gives CSARQGNTE. The entire CDR3 reads CSARQGNTEAFF.

Note on this clone: The DNA ends 3 residues before the CDR3 does, and the rest of the CDR3 is filled in from the germline J gene. The chain joins TRBV12-3 or TRBV12-4 to TRBJ2-5; 8 bases align to TRBD2. The CDR3 is made up of 14 amino acids. Unmatched junction bases numbered 1, after V lost 1 base and J lost 3 bases. The CDR3 loop reads CASSLDGGEETQYF. CDR3 bases read: TGTGCCAGCAGTTTAGACGGGGGGGAAGAGACC.